Described below is a single T cell receptor beta chain sequence and its context. This record comes from a study of PD-1 blockade in mismatch repair-deficient tumors. Across the whole study: All were previously treated, progressing patients with some twelve mismatch repair-deficient cancer types.

The CDR3 loop spans 13 amino acids. V lost 6 bases, J lost 2 bases, and 9 bases lay in between. The germline CDR1 and CDR2 sequences are SGHNT and YYREEE (reference sequence). TCRdb keeps only in-frame clones here, not all; method: immunoSEQ multiplex PCR. The sample has tens of thousands of clones, roughly 75% seen once. The sequenced sample was peripheral blood, obtained 4 weeks after starting pembrolizumab. The rearrangement joins TRBV5-4 to TRBJ2-1, with D possibly being TRBD1 or TRBD2 (5 bases each). The receptor's source is an adult with mismatch repair-deficient cancer. CDR3 sequence: CASKRDAYNEQFF. The CDR3 region has the DNA TGTGCCAGCAAACGGGACGCCTACAATGAGCAGTTCTTC.